These T cell receptor beta chains were read from a single sample in a study of T cell changes during pregnancy in multiple sclerosis. Data came from immunoSEQ multiplex PCR; TCRdb stores just in-frame clones and leaves some out. This table has 100,000 to 110,000 clones, about nine tenths appearing once. Sample: peripheral blood, taken after pregnancy. The source is a female donor with multiple sclerosis, enrolled in a pregnancy study. Each CDR3 is given with its conserved first and last residue.

j_call cdr3_length v_call cdr3_aa
TRBJ2-7 12 TRBV28 CASSGGTYEQYF
TRBJ1-5 16 TRBV4-1 CASSQEPGAPNQPQHF
TRBJ1-3 16 TRBV11-2 CASSLMTLVSGNTIYF
TRBJ2-3 14 TRBV9 CASSQGAGTDTQYF
TRBJ1-2 20 TRBV9 CASSVVSVGDLVGTVYGYTF
TRBJ2-7 15 TRBV4-3 CASSQEQRGLYEQYF
TRBJ2-7 16 TRBV29-1 CSVLPGTSGPTYEQYF
TRBJ2-1 13 TRBV4-1 CASSQATGTAVFF
TRBJ2-1 14 TRBV10-3 CAITPDREDNEQFF
TRBJ2-1 17 TRBV7-3 CASSSAGGLGSENEQFF
TRBJ1-5 14 TRBV7-2 CASSRDRRDQPQHF
TRBJ2-7 12 TRBV6-1 CASRSTGDEQYF
TRBJ2-7 14 TRBV7-8 CASSFGPGDPEQYF
TRBJ2-1 16 TRBV21-1 CASSKPSDGESNEQFF
TRBJ1-2 14 TRBV5-1 CASSSTGEYGGYTF
TRBJ1-2 15 TRBV5-1 CASRLPSGTAEGYTF
TRBJ1-6 20 TRBV4-2 CASSQMPGVSLTDYNSPLHF
TRBJ2-5 14 TRBV6-5 CASIPAGGPETQYF
TRBJ2-7 13 TRBV6-1 CASGGTSGVSKYF
TRBJ2-5 15 TRBV10-3 CATLRTDSLKETQYF
TRBJ1-1 13 TRBV28 CASSTPAGDRAFF
TRBJ2-7 15 TRBV7-9 CASSPSDRISYEQYF
TRBJ2-2 13 TRBV6-1 CASRGLANGELFF
TRBJ2-5 13 TRBV6-1 CASTLWDYGTQYF
TRBJ2-2 12 TRBV29-1 CSVGRGTGELFF
TRBJ2-1 14 TRBV28 CASSPGTVYNEQFF
TRBJ2-5 15 TRBV6-1 CASSEVSGGGETQYF
TRBJ1-2 17 TRBV9 CASSPSLTGSLLGGYTF
TRBJ2-2 15 TRBV6-1 CASRPAGVDTGELFF
TRBJ1-2 14 TRBV27 CASSFVPADYGYTF
TRBJ1-3 14 TRBV9 CASSVDIGANTIYF
TRBJ1-3 20 TRBV6-1 CASSEAFWGGGGPSGNTIYF
TRBJ1-4 16 TRBV5-6 CASSWGRLGTNEKLFF
TRBJ1-2 14 TRBV28 CASVGGGAYYGYTF
TRBJ2-2 16 TRBV19 CASSIVFFRGPGELFF
TRBJ2-5 17 TRBV4-2 CASSQEGGLAGQETQYF
TRBJ1-1 14 TRBV18 CASSQSGSSTEAFF
TRBJ2-1 15 TRBV9 CASSVSASSYNEQFF
TRBJ1-1 13 TRBV5-4 CASSQGERTEAFF
TRBJ1-4 15 TRBV15 CATSQGGAANEKLFF
TRBJ1-1 13 TRBV2 CASSGQLNTEAFF
TRBJ1-2 17 TRBV5-4 CASSPGQGANLNYGYTF
TRBJ1-6 15 TRBV19 CASSINAPRGSPLHF
TRBJ2-3 15 TRBV5-1 CASSRTSVYTDTQYF